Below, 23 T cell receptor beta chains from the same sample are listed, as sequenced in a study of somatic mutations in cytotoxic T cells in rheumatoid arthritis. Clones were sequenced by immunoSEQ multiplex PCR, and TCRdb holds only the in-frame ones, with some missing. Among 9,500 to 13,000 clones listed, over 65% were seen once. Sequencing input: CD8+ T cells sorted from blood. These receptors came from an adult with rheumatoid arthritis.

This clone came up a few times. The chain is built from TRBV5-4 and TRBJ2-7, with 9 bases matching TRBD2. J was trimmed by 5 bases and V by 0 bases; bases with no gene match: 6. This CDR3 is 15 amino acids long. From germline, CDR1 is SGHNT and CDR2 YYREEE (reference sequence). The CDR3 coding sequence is TGTGCCAGCAGCTTGGAGGGCGGGGGGGCACACGAGCAGTACTTC. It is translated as CASSLEGGGAHEQYF.

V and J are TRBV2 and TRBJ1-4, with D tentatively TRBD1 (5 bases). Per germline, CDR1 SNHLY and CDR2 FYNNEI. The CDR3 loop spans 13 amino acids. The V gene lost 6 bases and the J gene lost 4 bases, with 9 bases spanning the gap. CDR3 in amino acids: CASRADSNEKLFF. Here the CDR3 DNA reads TGTGCCAGCAGGGCAGACAGTAATGAAAAACTGTTTTTT.

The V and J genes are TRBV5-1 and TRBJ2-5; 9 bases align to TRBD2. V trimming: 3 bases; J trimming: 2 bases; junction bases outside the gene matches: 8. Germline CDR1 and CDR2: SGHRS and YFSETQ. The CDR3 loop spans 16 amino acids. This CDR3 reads CASSWGPSGVQETQYF. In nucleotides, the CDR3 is TGCGCCAGCAGCTGGGGTCCTAGCGGGGTTCAAGAGACCCAGTACTTC.

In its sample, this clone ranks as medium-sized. The CDR3 sequence: CASSIQGGYTF. The CDR3 DNA sequence: TGTGCCAGTAGTATTCAGGGCGGCTACACCTTC. The gene calls are TRBV19 and TRBJ1-2, with a possible D match to TRBD1 (5 bases). The germline CDR1 and CDR2 sequences are LNHDA and SQIVND (reference sequence). Trimming removed 3 bases at V and 8 bases at J, with 7 bases between. CDR3 length equals 11 residues.

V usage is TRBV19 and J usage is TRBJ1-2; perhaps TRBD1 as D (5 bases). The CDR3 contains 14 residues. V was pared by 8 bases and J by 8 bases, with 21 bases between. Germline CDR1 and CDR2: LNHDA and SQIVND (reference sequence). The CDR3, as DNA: TGTGCCAGTCTTGGGGCAGTCGCGTCTTACGGCTACACCTTC. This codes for CASLGAVASYGYTF.

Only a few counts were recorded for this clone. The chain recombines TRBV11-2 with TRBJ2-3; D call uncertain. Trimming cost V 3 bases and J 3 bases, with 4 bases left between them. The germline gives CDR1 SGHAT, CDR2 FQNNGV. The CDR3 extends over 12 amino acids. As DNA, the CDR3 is TGTGCCAGCAGCTTCGGGACAGATACGCAGTATTTT. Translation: CASSFGTDTQYF. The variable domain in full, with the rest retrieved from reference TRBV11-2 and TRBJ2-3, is EAGVAQSPRYKIIEKRQSVAFWCNPISGHATLYWYQQILGQGPKLLIQFQNNGVVDDSQLPKDRFSAERLKGVDSTLKIQPAKLEDSAVYLCASSFGTDTQYFGPGTRLTVL.

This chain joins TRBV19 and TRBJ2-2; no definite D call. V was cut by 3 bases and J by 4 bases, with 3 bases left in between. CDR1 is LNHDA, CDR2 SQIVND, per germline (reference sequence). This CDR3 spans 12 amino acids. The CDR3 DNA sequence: TGTGCCAGTAGTATGGTCACCGGGGAGCTGTTTTTT. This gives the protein CASSMVTGELFF.

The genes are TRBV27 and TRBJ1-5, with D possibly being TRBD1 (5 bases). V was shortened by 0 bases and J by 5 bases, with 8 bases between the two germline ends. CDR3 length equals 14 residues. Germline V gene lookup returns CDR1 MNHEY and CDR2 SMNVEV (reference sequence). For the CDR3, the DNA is TGTGCCAGCAGTTTATCGGGGGGTTATCAGCCCCAGCATTTT. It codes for CASSLSGGYQPQHF.

The CDR3, as DNA: TGTGCCAGCAGCGACGGGACCCCTGCCGATGAGCAGTTCTTC. Translating gives CASSDGTPADEQFF. This chain joins TRBV7-9 and TRBJ2-1; D possibly matches TRBD1 or TRBD2 (5 bases each). The V gene lost 5 bases and the J gene lost 8 bases, with 16 bases spanning the gap. This CDR3 is built from 14 residues. The germline V gene encodes CDR1 SEHNR and CDR2 FQNEAQ (reference sequence).

This chain's CDR3 is CASLFGTEAFF. For the CDR3, the DNA is TGTGCCAGCCTTTTCGGGACTGAAGCTTTCTTT. The V call is TRBV27, the J call TRBJ1-1; D remains ambiguous. V lost 8 bases, J lost 5 bases, and 9 bases lay in between. CDR1 MNHEY and CDR2 SMNVEV come from the germline V gene (reference sequence). This CDR3 has 11 residues.

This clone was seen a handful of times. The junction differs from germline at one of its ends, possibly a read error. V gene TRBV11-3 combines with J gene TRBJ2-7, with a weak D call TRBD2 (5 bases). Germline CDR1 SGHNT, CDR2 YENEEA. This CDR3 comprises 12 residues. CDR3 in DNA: TGTGCCAGCACCTTAAACGGGGACGAGCAGTACTTC. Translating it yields CASTLNGDEQYF.

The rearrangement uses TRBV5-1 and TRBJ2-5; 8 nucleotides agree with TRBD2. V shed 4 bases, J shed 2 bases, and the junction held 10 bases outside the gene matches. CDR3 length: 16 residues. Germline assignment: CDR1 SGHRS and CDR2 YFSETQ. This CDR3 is CASSIGTRGFQETQYF. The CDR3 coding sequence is TGCGCCAGCAGCATCGGGACTAGAGGGTTTCAAGAGACCCAGTACTTC.

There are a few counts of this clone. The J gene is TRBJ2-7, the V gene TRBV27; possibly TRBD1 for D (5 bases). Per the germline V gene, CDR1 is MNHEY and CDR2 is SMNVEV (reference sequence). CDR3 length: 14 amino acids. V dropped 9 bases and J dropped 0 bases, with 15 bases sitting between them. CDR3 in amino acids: CASRHRQSSYEQYF. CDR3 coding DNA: TGTGCCAGTAGACACCGACAGTCCTCCTACGAGCAGTACTTC.

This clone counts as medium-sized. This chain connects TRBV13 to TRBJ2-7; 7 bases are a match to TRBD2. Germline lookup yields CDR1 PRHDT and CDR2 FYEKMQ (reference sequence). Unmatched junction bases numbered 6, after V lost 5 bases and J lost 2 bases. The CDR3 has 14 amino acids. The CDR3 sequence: CASSPLGGTYEQYF. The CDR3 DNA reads TGTGCCAGCAGCCCCCTCGGGGGGACCTACGAGCAGTACTTC.

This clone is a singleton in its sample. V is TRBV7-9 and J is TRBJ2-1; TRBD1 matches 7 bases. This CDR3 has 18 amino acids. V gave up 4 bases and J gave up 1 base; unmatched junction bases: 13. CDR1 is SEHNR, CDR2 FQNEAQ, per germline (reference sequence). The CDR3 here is CASSSSLLGRGSYNEQFF. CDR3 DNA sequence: TGTGCCAGCAGCTCCTCCCTCTTGGGCAGGGGGTCCTACAATGAGCAGTTCTTC.

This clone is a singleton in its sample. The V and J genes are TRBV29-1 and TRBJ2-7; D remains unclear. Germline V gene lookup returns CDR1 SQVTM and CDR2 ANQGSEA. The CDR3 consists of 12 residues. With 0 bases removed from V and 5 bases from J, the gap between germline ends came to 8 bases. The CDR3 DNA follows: TGCAGCGTTGAAGACAATACCAACGAGCAGTACTTC. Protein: CSVEDNTNEQYF.

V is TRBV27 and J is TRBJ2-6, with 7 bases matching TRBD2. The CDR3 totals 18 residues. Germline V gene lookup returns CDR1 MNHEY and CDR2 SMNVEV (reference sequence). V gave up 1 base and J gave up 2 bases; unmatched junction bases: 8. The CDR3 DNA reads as TGTGCCAGCAGTTTATTTGCGGGGGAGTCCACTGGGGCCAACGTCCTGACTTTC. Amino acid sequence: CASSLFAGESTGANVLTF.

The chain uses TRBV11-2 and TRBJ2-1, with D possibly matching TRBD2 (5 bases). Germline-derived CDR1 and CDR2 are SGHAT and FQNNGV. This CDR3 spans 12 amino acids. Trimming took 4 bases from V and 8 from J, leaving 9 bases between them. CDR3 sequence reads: CASSSLRDEQFF. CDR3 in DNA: TGTGCCAGCAGCTCTTTGCGGGATGAGCAGTTCTTC.

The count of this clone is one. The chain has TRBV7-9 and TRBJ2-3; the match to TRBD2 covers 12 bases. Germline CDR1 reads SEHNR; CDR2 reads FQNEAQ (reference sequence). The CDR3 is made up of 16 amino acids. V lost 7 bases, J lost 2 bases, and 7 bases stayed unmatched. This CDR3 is CASTRLAGVNTDTQYF. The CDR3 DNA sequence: TGTGCCAGCACCCGACTAGCGGGGGTAAACACAGATACGCAGTATTTT.

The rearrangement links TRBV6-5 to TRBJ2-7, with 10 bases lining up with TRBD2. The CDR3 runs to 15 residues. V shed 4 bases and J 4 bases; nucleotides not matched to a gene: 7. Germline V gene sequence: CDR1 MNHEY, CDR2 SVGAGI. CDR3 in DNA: TGTGCCAGCAGTTCCAGCGGGGGGGATTTATACGAGCAGTACTTC. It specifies CASSSSGGDLYEQYF.

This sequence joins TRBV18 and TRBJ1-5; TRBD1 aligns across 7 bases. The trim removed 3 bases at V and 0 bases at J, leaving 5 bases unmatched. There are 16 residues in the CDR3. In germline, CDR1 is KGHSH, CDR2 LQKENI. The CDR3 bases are TGTGCCAGCTCACCTCCTGGGACAGTTAGCAATCAGCCCCAGCATTTT. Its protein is CASSPPGTVSNQPQHF.

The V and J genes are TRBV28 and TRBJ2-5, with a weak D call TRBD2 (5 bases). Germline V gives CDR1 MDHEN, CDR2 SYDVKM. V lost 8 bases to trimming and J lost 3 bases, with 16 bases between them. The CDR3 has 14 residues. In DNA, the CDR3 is TGTGCCAGCCTAGAACCCGGGATAGAAGAGACCCAGTACTTC. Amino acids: CASLEPGIEETQYF.

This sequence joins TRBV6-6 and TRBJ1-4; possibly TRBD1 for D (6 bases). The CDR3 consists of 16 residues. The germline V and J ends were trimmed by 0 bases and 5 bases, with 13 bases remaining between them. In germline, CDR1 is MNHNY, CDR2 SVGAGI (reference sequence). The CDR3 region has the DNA TGTGCCAGCAGTTACTCAGTTTCAGGGACAAATGAAAAACTGTTTTTT. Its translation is CASSYSVSGTNEKLFF.